This T cell receptor (beta chain) was sequenced during a study of cytotoxic CD8 clonotypes in ibrutinib-treated CLL. Study-level results: Relative to age-matched healthy donors, clonality at baseline was higher, and it tracked circulating CD8+ T-cell counts.

Concerning this clone itself: Its antigen remains unknown.

Sequenced by immunoSEQ multiplex PCR; TCRdb stores in-frame clones only, minus some. The data contain some 200,000 clones, about two thirds of them singletons. Germline CDR1 SGHDT, CDR2 YYEEEE. V was pared by 1 base and J by 0 bases, with 10 bases between. The CDR3 loop spans 15 amino acids. The chain uses TRBV5-6 and TRBJ1-2; unclear D gene. This TCR was sampled from a human donor with chronic lymphocytic leukemia. Sequencing used PBMCs, obtained after 24 months of ibrutinib treatment. In DNA, the CDR3 is TGTGCCAGCAGCTTGCGACAAGAAGCTAACTATGGCTACACCTTC. It specifies CASSLRQEANYGYTF.